This TCR beta chain was documented in a study of blood T cell repertoires in COVID-19. Study at large: Samples representing acute and convalescent COVID-19 were sourced from the United States, Italy and Spain. PBMCs, B-cell-depleted T cells, or T cells provided the cDNA or gDNA that made up the material.

In the original processing: Cell counts per sample came from amplifying reference gene primers. Some clones are missing from TCRdb's copy, which holds only in-frame ones; the method was immunoSEQ multiplex PCR. Clone size and V and J calls were adopted from that table, with D and trimming inferred from the DNA. The table has over 95,000 clones, approximately 85% seen once. Trimming left V 5 bases short and J 1 base short, with 15 bases between. The CDR3 has 15 residues. Germline V gene sequence: CDR1 SGHAT, CDR2 FQNNGV. While infection was still active, Seattle patients were enrolled and then followed longitudinally.

Source material: peripheral blood. The chain joins TRBV11-2 to TRBJ2-7; perhaps TRBD2 as D (8 bases). The origin of this receptor is a woman aged 55-69 years with COVID-19, enrolled during active disease. The CDR3 is CASSRGGTVSYEQYF. The CDR3 DNA reads as TGTGCCAGCAGCCGGGGGGGGACAGTATCCTACGAGCAGTACTTC.